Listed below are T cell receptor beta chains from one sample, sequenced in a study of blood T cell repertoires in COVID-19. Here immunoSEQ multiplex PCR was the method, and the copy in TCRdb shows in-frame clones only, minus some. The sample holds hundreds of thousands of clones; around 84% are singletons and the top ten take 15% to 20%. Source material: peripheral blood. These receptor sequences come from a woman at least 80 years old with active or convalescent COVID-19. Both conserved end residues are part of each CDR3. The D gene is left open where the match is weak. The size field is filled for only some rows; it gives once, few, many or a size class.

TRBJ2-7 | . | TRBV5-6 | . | CASSRASSGAYEQYF | TGTGCCAGCAGCCGCGCCAGTAGTGGGGCGTACGAGCAGTACTTC
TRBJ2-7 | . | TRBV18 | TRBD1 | CASSLSRGGQGEQYF | TGTGCCAGCTCACTTTCTAGGGGGGGACAGGGCGAGCAGTACTTC
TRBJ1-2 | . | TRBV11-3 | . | CASSLDTAGQHRGYTF | TGTGCCAGCAGCTTAGATACTGCTGGGCAACACAGAGGCTACACCTTC
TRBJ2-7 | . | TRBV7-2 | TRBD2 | CASSSRLAGAPEQYF | TGTGCCAGCAGCTCACGACTAGCGGGAGCGCCCGAGCAGTACTTC
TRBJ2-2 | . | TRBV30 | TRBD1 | CAWITGQGNTGELFF | TGTGCCTGGATCACCGGACAGGGGAATACCGGGGAGCTGTTTTTT
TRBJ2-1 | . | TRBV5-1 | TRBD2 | CASSFELAEPYNEQFF | TGCGCCAGCAGCTTCGAACTAGCGGAGCCCTACAATGAGCAGTTCTTC
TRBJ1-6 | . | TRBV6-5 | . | CASSYTGSNSPLHF | TGTGCCAGCAGTTACACGGGGTCTAATTCACCCCTCCACTTT
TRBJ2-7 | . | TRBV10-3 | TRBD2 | CAGGDFSYEQYF | TGTGCCGGGGGGGACTTCTCCTACGAGCAGTACTTC
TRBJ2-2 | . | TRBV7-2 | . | CASSLVSGAIGELFF | TGTGCCAGCAGCTTAGTGTCAGGGGCAATCGGGGAGCTGTTTTTT
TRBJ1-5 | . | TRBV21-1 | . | CASSKDVEHNQPQHF | TGTGCCAGCAGCAAAGATGTGGAGCACAATCAGCCCCAGCATTTT
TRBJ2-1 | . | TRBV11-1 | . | CASSLLALYNEQFF | TGTGCCAGCAGCTTACTAGCCCTCTACAATGAGCAGTTCTTC
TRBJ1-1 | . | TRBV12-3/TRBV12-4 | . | CASSFSSSTEAFF | TGTGCCAGCAGTTTCTCCTCTTCCACTGAAGCTTTCTTT
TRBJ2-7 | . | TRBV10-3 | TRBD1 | CAIGRDRALHEQYF | TGTGCCATCGGGCGAGACAGGGCCCTCCACGAGCAGTACTTC
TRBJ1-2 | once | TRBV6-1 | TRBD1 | CATRTGSVYGYTF | TGTGCCACGAGGACAGGGTCCGTCTATGGCTACACCTTC
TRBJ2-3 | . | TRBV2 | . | CATSRVSRTDTQYF | TGTGCCACGTCGCGGGTATCGAGGACAGATACGCAGTATTTT
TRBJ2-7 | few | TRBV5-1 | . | CASSTGQSYEQYF | TGCGCCAGCAGCACCGGACAGAGTTACGAGCAGTACTTC
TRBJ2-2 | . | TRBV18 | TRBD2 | CASSLLAGILNTGELFF | TGTGCCAGCTCTCTTTTAGCGGGAATACTGAACACCGGGGAGCTGTTTTTT
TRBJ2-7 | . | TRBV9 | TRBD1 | CASSSGQGSYEQYF | TGTGCCAGCAGCTCTGGACAGGGTTCCTACGAGCAGTACTTC
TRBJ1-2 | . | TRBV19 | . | CASSIQGRDYGYTF | TGTGCCAGTAGTATTCAGGGCCGGGACTATGGCTACACCTTC
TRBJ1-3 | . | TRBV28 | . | CASRGPDTIYF | TGTGCCAGCAGGGGCCCTGACACCATATATTTT
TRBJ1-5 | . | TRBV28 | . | CASSATEHGQPQHF | TGTGCCAGCAGTGCGACAGAGCATGGCCAGCCCCAGCATTTT
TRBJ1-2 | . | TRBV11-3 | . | CASSGGGGYTF | TGTGCCAGCAGCGGGGGAGGGGGCTACACCTTC
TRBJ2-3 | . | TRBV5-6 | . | CASSSASSRSTDTQYF | TGTGCCAGCAGCTCGGCATCTTCTAGAAGCACAGATACGCAGTATTTT
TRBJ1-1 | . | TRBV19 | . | CASSAQTVLFSTTEAFF | TGTGCCAGTAGTGCCCAGACAGTTTTGTTTTCGACCACTGAAGCTTTCTTT
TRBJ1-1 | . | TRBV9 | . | CASSVGAPGRTEAFF | TGTGCCAGCAGCGTAGGCGCGCCGGGAAGAACTGAAGCTTTCTTT
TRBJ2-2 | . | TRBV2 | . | CASGRQNTGELFF | TGTGCCAGCGGCAGACAGAACACCGGGGAGCTGTTTTTT
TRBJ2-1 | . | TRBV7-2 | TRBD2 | CASSLPPGLAGGRDNEQFF | TGTGCCAGCAGCTTACCTCCGGGACTAGCGGGGGGCCGAGACAATGAGCAGTTCTTC